The sequence of this T cell receptor beta chain was determined in a study of T cell responses to AZD1222 COVID-19 vaccine. Overall study findings and caveats: Nearly half of spike-specific TCRs reportedly target variant regions that are unmutated in the B.1.351 and B.1.1.7 variants. After the peak T cell response, and only then, were repertoires sampled. A mostly white British donor set with more females was recruited, and clonal diversity was possibly underestimated. CD4 TCRs associated with vaccination spanned spike, dominating at 160-218 and 743-854.

The table came from immunoSEQ multiplex PCR; TCRdb's copy has only in-frame clones and leaves some out. The repertoire holds 90,000 to 110,000 clones, with over 75% as singletons. A few counts support this clone. The antigen is not known. The CDR3 runs 14 residues. Germline V gives CDR1 LNHDA, CDR2 SQIVND (reference sequence). V lost 4 bases to trimming and J lost 1 base, with 10 bases between them. This rearrangement joins TRBV19 to TRBJ2-5; D might be TRBD1 (6 bases). The sequencing here drew on peripheral blood, taken 28 days after the second AZD1222 dose. The sequence was collected from an adult who received the AZD1222 COVID-19 vaccine. The CDR3 nucleotides read TGTGCCAGTAGTACACGACAGGTCCAAGAGACCCAGTACTTC. This sequence encodes CASSTRQVQETQYF.